The 5 T cell receptor beta chains reported below all come from one sample, sequenced in a study of cytomegalovirus exposure and HLA in healthy donors. Primers included in the PCR were 60 Vbeta and 13 Jbeta primers. This table comes from immunoSEQ multiplex PCR, and its TCRdb copy is limited to in-frame clones, with some not included. The specimen's table records approximately 140,000 clones. Sequencing input: PBMCs. All receptors derive from a man aged 35-49 years in good health and CMV-seronegative.

The chain's CDR3 is CASSLTGQGLYEQYF. Here the CDR3 DNA reads TGCGCCAGCAGCTTAACTGGACAGGGCCTCTACGAGCAGTACTTC. The chain employs TRBV5-1 and TRBJ2-7, with 8 bases aligning to TRBD1. The J segment lost 3 bases and the V segment lost 2 bases, leaving 7 bases of the junction unmatched. Germline V gene lookup returns CDR1 SGHRS and CDR2 YFSETQ. The CDR3 loop spans 15 amino acids. The complete variable domain, with remaining parts taken from reference TRBV5-1 and TRBJ2-7, reads KAGVTQTPRYLIKTRGQQVTLSCSPISGHRSVSWYQQTPGQGLQFLFEYFSETQRNKGNFPGRFSGRQFSNSRSEMNVSTLELGDSALYLCASSLTGQGLYEQYFGPGTRLTVT.

The V and J genes are TRBV7-8 and TRBJ1-6; TRBD1 agrees at 9 bases. V lost 3 bases to trimming and J lost 7 bases; unmatched junction nucleotides: 1. The CDR3 runs to 14 residues. CDR1 and CDR2 (germline): SGHVS, FQNEAQ. CDR3 DNA: TGTGCCAGCAGCTTGGACAGGGGAAATTCACCCCTCCACTTT. Protein product: CASSLDRGNSPLHF. The variable domain in full, completed from reference TRBV7-8 and TRBJ1-6, reads GAGVSQSPRYKVAKRGQDVALRCDPISGHVSLFWYQQALGQGPEFLTYFQNEAQLDKSGLPSDRFFAERPEGSVSTLKIQRTQQEDSAVYLCASSLDRGNSPLHFGNGTRLTVT.

The rearrangement links TRBV4-2 to TRBJ1-2; D possibly corresponds to TRBD1 (5 bases). The length of the CDR3 is 16 residues. Trimming pared 2 bases from V and 3 bases from J, leaving 16 bases between. Per germline, CDR1 LGHNA and CDR2 YNFKEQ. DNA of the CDR3: TGTGCCAGCAGCCAAAACCCCGGGGAGGGGTACTATGGCTACACCTTC. Encoded protein: CASSQNPGEGYYGYTF.

The rearrangement joins TRBV2 to TRBJ1-2; 10 bases map to TRBD1. Germline V CDR1 and CDR2: SNHLY, FYNNEI. After removal of 3 bases from V and 7 bases from J, the junction contained 5 bases not matched to a gene. CDR3 length: 14 residues. CDR3 in amino acids: CASSDGQGGFGYTF. DNA for the CDR3: TGTGCCAGCAGTGACGGACAGGGGGGTTTTGGCTACACCTTC.

The chain employs TRBV19 and TRBJ1-2; D ambiguous. Germline CDR1 is LNHDA and CDR2 is SQIVND (reference sequence). V lost 3 bases and J lost 8, with 13 bases in between. CDR3 length: 13 residues. CDR3 sequence reads: CASSIQNFPGYTF. In DNA, the CDR3 is TGTGCCAGTAGTATTCAAAACTTCCCGGGCTACACCTTC.